What follows are 3 T cell receptor beta chains derived from one specimen sequenced in a study of human T cells and chemical hapten exposure. The time point is: patch test 1, 2 weeks after DPC sensitization. Treatment given: therapeutic diphenylcyclopropenone sensitization with weekly scalp DPC. TCRdb independently ran MiXCR on the RACE reads; one entry per CDR3 protein. The sample lists tens of thousands of distinct CDR3 sequences; over 7.5% were seen once. The sample was whole blood, taken in connection with sensitization to the hapten diphenylcyclopropenone (DPC). The origin of the receptors is a woman in her forties with alopecia areata. Some clones in this sample may be carry-over from other donors' samples.

Notes on this clonotype: Possible read error: a much larger clone is one base away. The chain's CDR3 is CASSHQGTVSTDTQYF. The DNA for the CDR3 is TGTGCCAGCAGCCATCAAGGGACAGTAAGCACAGATACGCAGTATTTT. This sequence joins TRBV7-2 and TRBJ2-3; 7 bases align to TRBD1. Trimming took 5 bases from V and 0 from J; bases not matched to a gene: 8. The CDR3 loop spans 16 amino acids. CDR1 is SGHTA, CDR2 FQGNSA, per germline.

This clonotype was detected many times. The chain couples TRBV28 to TRBJ2-7; no clear D. V lost 1 base, J lost 0 bases, and 7 bases lay in between. The CDR3 is 14 residues long. Germline values: CDR1 MDHEN, CDR2 SYDVKM. The CDR3 nucleotides are TGTGCCAGCAGTTTATCCGTCGGCTCCTACGAGCAGTACTTC. Protein: CASSLSVGSYEQYF.

This chain connects TRBV7-7 to TRBJ2-6; D is unresolved. Germline lookup yields CDR1 SSHAT and CDR2 FNYEAQ (reference sequence). V was trimmed by 3 bases and J by 1 base, leaving 7 bases between them. The CDR3 has 15 residues. CDR3 protein: CASSLGSSGANVLTF. The DNA for the CDR3 is TGTGCCAGCAGCTTGGGGTCGTCTGGGGCCAACGTCCTGACTTTC.